This passage covers 10 T cell receptor beta chains from one sample sequenced in a study of CD8 T cells in ankylosing spondylitis (dated by TCRdb to 2015 to 2018). Receptor libraries were prepared by 5' RACE. TCRdb records Illumina HiSeq 2500 as the sequencer. TCRdb trimmed the raw reads at Q25, called clones with MiXCR and kept productive beta chains. Rows are unified per CDR3 protein, each entry keeping the most common DNA and genes. This sample gives some 340,000 distinct CDR3 sequences in total; roughly 14% of them show up just once. The ten largest clones represent around 0.99% of the sample. The sequencing input was blood, either unsorted or a sorted T cell fraction (not recorded which). The receptors originated from a male donor with ankylosing spondylitis or in good health (not recorded which).

The rearrangement joins TRBV2 to TRBJ1-5, with 8 nucleotides matching TRBD1. This CDR3 has 14 residues. Trimming at V came to 7 bases and at J to 4 bases, leaving 6 bases not matched to a gene. The germline CDR1 and CDR2 sequences are SNHLY and FYNNEI. The DNA of the CDR3 is TGTGCCAGCAACTTACAGGGGGGGAATCAGCCCCAGCATTTT. Translating gives CASNLQGGNQPQHF.

The chain is built from TRBV5-1 and TRBJ2-1; D not certain. V was trimmed by 5 bases and J by 1 base, leaving 16 bases between them. This CDR3 region has 16 residues. Germline V gene data show CDR1 as SGHRS and CDR2 as YFSETQ. The CDR3 DNA follows: TGCGCCAGCAGTGGATGGGCCATGGCGTCCTACAATGAGCAGTTCTTC. It translates to CASSGWAMASYNEQFF. The full variable domain, rest sourced from reference TRBV5-1 and TRBJ2-1, is KAGVTQTPRYLIKTRGQQVTLSCSPISGHRSVSWYQQTPGQGLQFLFEYFSETQRNKGNFPGRFSGRQFSNSRSEMNVSTLELGDSALYLCASSGWAMASYNEQFFGPGTRLTVL.

This clonotype was observed a few times. The J gene is TRBJ1-1, the V gene TRBV18; D remains unclear. V lost 0 bases to trimming and J lost 8 bases, with 13 bases between them. Germline V gene data show CDR1 as KGHSH and CDR2 as LQKENI. CDR3 size: 14 residues. CDR3 amino acids: CASSPPRPEGEAFF. For the CDR3, the DNA is TGTGCCAGCTCACCACCACGACCTGAGGGAGAAGCTTTCTTT.

V and J are TRBV3-1 and TRBJ2-1; 10 bases line up with TRBD2. The germline CDR1 and CDR2 sequences are LGHDT and YNNKEL (reference sequence). CDR3 length: 18 amino acids. With 4 bases clipped from V and 4 bases from J, the junction kept 13 bases outside the gene matches. DNA of the CDR3: TGTGCCAGCAGCCCCACCCCCCCTCTAGCGGGAGTGTACAATGAGCAGTTCTTC. This gives the protein CASSPTPPLAGVYNEQFF.

This chain links TRBV27 with TRBJ2-3; D is uncertain. The CDR3 sequence is 17 residues long. With 5 bases removed from V and 1 base from J, the gap between germline ends came to 19 bases. Germline CDR1 reads MNHEY; CDR2 reads SMNVEV (reference sequence). Written as DNA, the CDR3 is TGTGCCAGCAGTGGTGGCCCGGGCCTTTTCGGCACAGATACGCAGTATTTT. This sequence encodes CASSGGPGLFGTDTQYF.

The CDR3 here is CATSGYGTGNNEKLFF. In DNA, the CDR3 is TGTGCCACCAGCGGTTACGGGACAGGGAATAATGAAAAACTGTTTTTT. The chain combines TRBV15 with TRBJ1-4; 9 nucleotides align to TRBD1. The CDR3 is 16 residues long. Germline V gene sequence: CDR1 LNHNV, CDR2 YYDKDF (reference sequence). The V segment lost 5 bases and the J segment 4 bases; nucleotides outside the gene matches: 8.

This clonotype has only a few counts. This sequence joins TRBV24-1 and TRBJ1-2; 7 bases fit TRBD1. The junction had 1 base not matched to a gene; V was cut back by 2 bases and J by 5 bases. The V gene's germline CDR1 is KGHDR and CDR2 SFDVKD. The CDR3 is 13 amino acids. The CDR3 bases are TGTGCCACCAGTGATTCGACAGGGTATGGCTACACCTTC. It specifies CATSDSTGYGYTF.

This clonotype was counted a few times. This chain links TRBV20-1 with TRBJ1-2, with unresolved D. CDR1 and CDR2 (germline): DFQATT, SNEGSKA (reference sequence). The CDR3 loop spans 16 amino acids. Trimming removed 3 bases at V and 3 bases at J, with 20 bases between. DNA of the CDR3: TGCAGTGCTAGTCGATTCTCGGACCCCAAGGACTATGGCTACACCTTC. Translating it yields CSASRFSDPKDYGYTF.

This clonotype was detected only a few times. This sequence joins TRBV12-3 or TRBV12-4 and TRBJ1-2; a possible D gene is TRBD1 (5 bases). V lost 6 bases and J 3 bases, leaving 5 bases between the germline ends. The CDR3 has 11 amino acids. CDR3 loop: CASRGDYGYTF. The CDR3 DNA is TGTGCCAGCAGGGGGGACTATGGCTACACCTTC.

Only a few counts were recorded for this clonotype. The J gene is TRBJ2-3, the V gene TRBV5-1; 8 nucleotides match TRBD2. This CDR3 contains 16 residues. V lost 0 bases, J lost 1 base, and 4 bases stayed unmatched. Germline V gene data show CDR1 as SGHRS and CDR2 as YFSETQ. The CDR3 region is CASSLAATSGTDTQYF. The CDR3 DNA reads TGCGCCAGCAGCTTGGCTGCGACTAGCGGCACAGATACGCAGTATTTT.